This TCR beta chain was recorded in a study of blood T cells in healthy people across ages. Each donor's blood draw was 8.5 to 10 milliliters of peripheral blood. Extraction yielded at least 5 micrograms of total RNA per sample. CDR1 is SQVTM, CDR2 ANQGSEA, per germline. The ends were cut back, 6 bases at V and 10 bases at J, with 13 bases in the middle. This CDR3 spans 11 amino acids. Using a J-beta primer mix together with a sample-barcoded 5' primer, a second PCR was run for roughly 7 to 11 cycles. A single record per CDR3 protein comes from TCRdb applying MiXCR to the 5' RACE reads. Among about 1.8 million distinct CDR3 sequences, approximately 50% were seen once, and the ten largest hold 2.1%.

This chain connects TRBV29-1 to TRBJ2-1; D is uncertain. Material: blood. The sequence was obtained from a woman in her thirties or forties in good health. The CDR3 bases are TGCAGCGTCGTCCGGTCGCCCGAGCAGTTCTTC. Translation gives CSVVRSPEQFF.